Many counts were recorded for the clone carrying this T cell receptor beta chain. This specimen comes from a study of T cells in Graves' hyperthyroidism and ophthalmopathy. The CDR3 is 16 amino acids. Germline V gene lookup returns CDR1 SNHLY and CDR2 FYNNEI. V lost 1 base, J lost 10 bases, and 9 bases stayed unmatched. TCR beta CDR3 region amplification was performed from RNA transcripts. The HTBI primer set served for first-round RT-PCR of the TCR CDR3. TCRdb independently ran MiXCR on the multiplex PCR reads; one entry per CDR3 protein. The sample yields more than 300,000 distinct CDR3 sequences, 15% to 20% seen once.

V is TRBV2 and J is TRBJ1-6, with TRBD1 matching over 8 bases. This TCR came from a man aged 18 to 35 with Graves' ophthalmopathy. Sample: blood. The CDR3 is CASSEGGGTGASPLHF. Here the CDR3 DNA reads TGTGCCAGCAGTGAAGGGGGGGGGACAGGCGCATCACCCCTCCACTTT.